This paragraph reports one T cell receptor beta chain. What it binds is unknown. These data come from a study of radiotherapy plus CTLA-4 blockade in lung cancer. Study-level points and caveats: In blood, tumor-derived TCR clones expanded after radiotherapy plus ipilimumab.

The protocol was immunoSEQ multiplex PCR, while the TCRdb copy is restricted to in-frame clones and leaves out a portion. The sample lists around 53,000 clones, around nine tenths occurring once. The clonotype originates from a human donor with non-small cell lung cancer that progressed on radiotherapy plus ipilimumab. Some clones in this sample may be carry-over from other donors' samples. The starting material was peripheral blood, obtained from a patient treated with radiotherapy plus ipilimumab.

The CDR3 reads CASTAGAADTQYF. The CDR3 DNA sequence: TGTGCCAGCACCGCGGGGGCGGCAGATACGCAGTATTTT. This chain joins TRBV5-4 and TRBJ2-3, with D possibly TRBD2 on 7 matching bases. The ends were cut back, 6 bases at V and 4 bases at J, with 12 bases in the middle. The CDR3 loop spans 13 amino acids. Germline assignment: CDR1 SGHNT and CDR2 YYREEE (reference sequence).